This passage covers 12 T cell receptor delta chains from one sample sequenced in a study of gamma-delta T cells after stem cell transplantation. With CATT, TCRdb re-called clones from the RT-PCR reads. Among about 1,500 delta-chain clones, around 2.2% were seen once, and the ten largest hold around two thirds. Specimen: gamma-delta T cells. These receptors were obtained from a human donor. It is not recorded whose cells these are; they may come from a transplant donor.

On this clone: TCRdb's entry gives the protein of a much larger clone, which mismatches this DNA's translation at residue 10, likely from a read error; the protein reported here is translated from the DNA. The rearrangement joins TRDV2 to TRDJ1; D may correspond to TRDD2 or TRDD3 (9 bases each). Trimming pared 5 bases from V and 1 base from J, leaving 37 bases between. Germline CDR1 reads GEAIGNYY; CDR2 reads EKD. This CDR3 contains 22 residues. The chain's CDR3 is CACASGLPTDWGTSLGTDKLIF. In DNA, the CDR3 is TGTGCCTGTGCCAGCGGCCTTCCTACCGACTGGGGGACGTCTTTGGGCACCGATAAACTCATCTTT.

This clone was seen a few times. TCRdb assigns this DNA the protein of a much larger clone, which departs from its translation at residue 13; this likely reflects a read error, and the protein shown comes from translating the DNA. The V gene is TRDV2, the J gene TRDJ1, with 13 bases lining up with TRDD3. This CDR3 comprises 17 residues. Germline V gene sequence: CDR1 GEAIGNYY, CDR2 EKD. The CDR3 DNA reads as TGTGCCTGTGACACCGTACTGGGGGATACGTACACCGGTAAACTCATCTTT. It yields the protein CACDTVLGDTYTGKLIF.

This clone turned up a few times. The V and J genes are TRDV3 and TRDJ3; TRDD3 aligns across 13 bases. The V segment lost 2 bases and the J segment 3 bases; nucleotides outside the gene matches: 19. Germline loops: CDR1 TVYSNPD, CDR2 GDNSRS (reference sequence). The CDR3 is 22 residues long. CDR3 residues: CAFGFTGGYALRARWDTRQMFF. The CDR3 DNA reads TGTGCCTTTGGATTTACTGGGGGATACGCCCTGCGGGCTCGCTGGGACACCCGACAGATGTTTTTC.

This clone was detected only a few times. A single base is all that separates this from a far larger clone, so a read error is likely. V is TRDV2 and J is TRDJ1; 9 bases line up with TRDD3. The V gene end was trimmed by 0 bases and the J gene end by 7 bases; junction bases not matched to a gene: 20. CDR3 length: 19 residues. From germline, CDR1 is GEAIGNYY and CDR2 EKD. Here the CDR3 DNA reads TGTGCCTGTGACACCGTACCTACTGGGGGACACGACAGAGGGGGTAAACTCATCTTT. Residues: CACDTVPTGGHDRGGKLIF.

In regard to this clone: A read error may be the cause here, since a much bigger clone is one base away. Other DNA sequences within the sample encode an identical CDR3. This chain joins TRDV3 and TRDJ1, with TRDD3 identical over 9 bases. V lost 5 bases to trimming and J lost 0 bases; unmatched junction nucleotides: 43. The germline gives CDR1 TVYSNPD, CDR2 GDNSRS (reference sequence). CDR3 length: 26 amino acids. CDR3 DNA sequence: TGTGCCGTCCTCGAGTCCTACGTCGAGGCGGTTCTGGGGGATTCGTGCCCCCCGGGGTACACCGATAAACTCATCTTT. Its protein is CAVLESYVEAVLGDSCPPGYTDKLIF.

A note on this clone: For this DNA, TCRdb reports the protein of a much larger clone, which diverges at residue 15, most likely from a read error; the protein presented here is translated directly from the DNA. The V and J genes are TRDV2 and TRDJ1, with 9 bases that match TRDD3. The CDR3 loop spans 17 amino acids. CDR1 is GEAIGNYY and CDR2 is EKD in the germline V gene. The CDR3 sequence is CACDLLGERGNTDKFIF. As DNA, the CDR3 is TGTGCCTGTGACCTACTGGGGGAGAGGGGGAACACCGATAAATTCATCTTT.

V gene TRDV2 combines with J gene TRDJ1; 10 bases map to TRDD3. The CDR3 sequence is 19 residues long. V trimming: 0 bases; J trimming: 0 bases; junction bases outside the gene matches: 12. Germline CDR1 is GEAIGNYY and CDR2 is EKD. The CDR3 DNA sequence: TGTGCCTGTGACACCGACGACCTACTGGGGGATTCGTACACCGATAAACTCATCTTT. As protein: CACDTDDLLGDSYTDKLIF.

Sample share makes this clone medium-sized (0.01 to 0.1%). This chain connects TRDV1 to TRDJ1, with D hard to call. There are 17 residues in the CDR3. Trimming removed 4 bases from V and 4 bases from J, with 22 bases in between. Germline CDR1 is TSWWSYY and CDR2 is QGS. This CDR3 reads CALGAFTEPLGIDKLIF. In nucleotides, the CDR3 is TGTGCTCTTGGGGCCTTTACTGAACCACTCGGAATCGATAAACTCATCTTT.

Judged by abundance, this clone is medium-sized. The sample has other DNA sequences that encode this CDR3 too. The V and J genes are TRAV29/DV5 and TRDJ1, with 8 bases matching TRDD3. CDR1 and CDR2 (germline): NSMFDY, ISSIKDK. Trimming cost V 0 bases and J 2 bases; bases outside gene matches: 6. CDR3 length: 15 residues. In DNA, the CDR3 is TGTGCAGCAAGCGCGGGGTTGGGGGATACCGATAAACTCATCTTT. Residues: CAASAGLGDTDKLIF.

This clone has more than one count but fewer than ten. A far more abundant clone sits one base away, making this likely a read error. The same CDR3 can be traced to other DNA sequences in this sample. V gene TRDV1 combines with J gene TRDJ1; TRDD3 aligns across 10 bases. Germline lookup yields CDR1 TSWWSYY and CDR2 QGS. This CDR3 has 24 amino acids. Here the CDR3 DNA reads TGTGCTCTTGGGGAACTTTATTACCCCCGTTGGGGGATACTAATCGGGCTGTACACCGATAAGCTCATCTTT. Its protein is CALGELYYPRWGILIGLYTDKLIF.

This clone was counted only a few times. The protein TCRdb gives is from a much larger clone and does not agree with this DNA's translation at residue 13, likely a read error; the protein shown here comes from the DNA. This chain links TRDV2 with TRDJ1, with 12 bases lining up with TRDD3. The CDR3 totals 17 residues. Per the germline V gene, CDR1 is GEAIGNYY and CDR2 is EKD. J gave up 6 bases and V 0 bases, and 10 bases lay outside the gene matches. CDR3 coding DNA: TGTGCCTGTGACACCTTACTGGGGGATACCGGCGCCTATAAACTCATCTTT. Protein: CACDTLLGDTGAYKLIF.

By share, this clone ranks as large. This sample also contains other DNA sequences that code for the same CDR3. This chain joins TRDV2 and TRDJ1; TRDD3 agrees at 7 bases. The trim removed 0 bases at V and 1 base at J, leaving 4 bases unmatched. The CDR3 has 15 residues. Germline CDR1 is GEAIGNYY and CDR2 is EKD. The CDR3 is CACDTVGEVTDKLIF. In nucleotides, the CDR3 is TGTGCCTGTGACACCGTGGGGGAAGTCACCGATAAACTCATCTTT.